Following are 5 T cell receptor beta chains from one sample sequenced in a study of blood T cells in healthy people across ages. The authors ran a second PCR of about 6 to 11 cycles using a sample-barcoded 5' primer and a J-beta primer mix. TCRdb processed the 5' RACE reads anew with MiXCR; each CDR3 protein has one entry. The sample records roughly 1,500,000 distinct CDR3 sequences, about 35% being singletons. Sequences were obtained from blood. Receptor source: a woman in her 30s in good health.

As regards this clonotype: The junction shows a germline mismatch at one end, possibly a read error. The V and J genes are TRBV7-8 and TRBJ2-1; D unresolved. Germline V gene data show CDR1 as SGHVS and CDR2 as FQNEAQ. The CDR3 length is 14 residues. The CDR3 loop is CTSSSVKGYNEQFF. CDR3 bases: TGTACCAGCAGCTCAGTAAAGGGCTACAATGAGCAGTTCTTC.

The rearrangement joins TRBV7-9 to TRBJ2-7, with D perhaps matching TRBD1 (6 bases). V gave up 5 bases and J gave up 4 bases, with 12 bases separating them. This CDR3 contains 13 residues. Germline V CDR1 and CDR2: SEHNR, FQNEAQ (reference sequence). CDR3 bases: TGTGCCAGCAGCCACCCAACAGGGTACGAGCAGTACTTC. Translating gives CASSHPTGYEQYF.

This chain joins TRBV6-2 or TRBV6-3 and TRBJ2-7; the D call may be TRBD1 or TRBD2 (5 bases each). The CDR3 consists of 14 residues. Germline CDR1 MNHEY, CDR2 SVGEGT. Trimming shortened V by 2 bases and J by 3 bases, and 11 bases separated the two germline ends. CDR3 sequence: CASSYQGDYYEQYF. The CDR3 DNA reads TGTGCCAGCAGTTACCAGGGCGACTACTACGAGCAGTACTTC.

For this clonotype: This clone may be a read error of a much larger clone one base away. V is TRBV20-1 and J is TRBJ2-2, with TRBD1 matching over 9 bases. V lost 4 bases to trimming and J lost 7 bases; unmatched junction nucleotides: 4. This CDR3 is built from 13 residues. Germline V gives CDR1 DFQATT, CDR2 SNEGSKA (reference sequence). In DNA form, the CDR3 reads TGCAGTGCTAATCGACAGGGGGTCGGGGAGCTGTTTTTT. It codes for CSANRQGVGELFF.

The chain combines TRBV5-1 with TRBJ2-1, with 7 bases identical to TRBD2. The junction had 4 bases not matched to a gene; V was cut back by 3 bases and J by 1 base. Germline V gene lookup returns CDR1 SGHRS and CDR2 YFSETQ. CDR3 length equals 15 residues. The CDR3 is CASSSGLLSYNEQFF. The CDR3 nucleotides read TGCGCCAGCAGCTCGGGACTATTATCCTACAATGAGCAGTTCTTC.